The count of the clone carrying this TCR beta chain is one. Its antigen is currently unknown. This entry is derived from a study of PD-L1 blockade in urothelial cancer. Study context: About 90% of the 29 patients were males with bladder-origin urothelial cancer.

The time point: pretreatment peripheral blood. The assay was immunoSEQ multiplex PCR, and TCRdb's table has in-frame clones only and misses some. The sample lists tens of thousands of clones; nearly 90% were seen once. Overall study findings and caveats: Improved survival was predicted by pretreatment blood TCR clonality below the median.

V lost 8 bases, J lost 4 bases, and 20 bases lay in between. Germline CDR1 and CDR2: MNHNS and SASEGT. The CDR3 extends over 15 amino acids. The sequence derives from a man aged 55-75 years with urothelial cancer. The chain uses TRBV6-1 and TRBJ2-5; tentative D call: TRBD2 (6 bases). The sequencing here drew on PBMCs, taken around atezolizumab (anti-PD-L1) treatment. The CDR3 is CASCSLAPEGETQYF. The CDR3 coding sequence is TGTGCCAGCTGCTCACTAGCACCGGAAGGAGAGACCCAGTACTTC.